This entry lists 22 T cell receptor beta chains sequenced from one sample in a study of blood T cell repertoires in COVID-19. Profiling relied on immunoSEQ multiplex PCR, and the TCRdb table lists in-frame clones only, not all of them. The table lists 85,000 to 100,000 clones, approximately 70% of them singletons. The sequencing input was peripheral blood. The receptor set was obtained from a woman aged 60-75 years in a cohort sampled during active or convalescent COVID-19.

This chain joins TRBV4-1 and TRBJ2-2; tentatively, D is TRBD1 (6 bases). V lost 4 bases and J 4 bases, leaving 16 bases between the germline ends. Germline V gene lookup returns CDR1 MGHRA and CDR2 YSYEKL. The CDR3 is 16 amino acids. CDR3 nucleotides: TGCGCCAGCAGCCTCGACAGGACTGGGAGCACCGGGGAGCTGTTTTTT. Encoded protein: CASSLDRTGSTGELFF.

The chain has TRBV3-1 (or the pseudogene TRBV3-2) and TRBJ1-2; perhaps TRBD1 as D (5 bases). Germline-derived CDR1 and CDR2 are LGHDT and YNNKEL (reference sequence). The CDR3 totals 15 residues. V was pared by 1 base and J by 2 bases, with 11 bases between. CDR3 nucleotides: TGTGCCAGCAGCCAAGGCCAGGGTGGAAACTATGGCTACACCTTC. Its translation: CASSQGQGGNYGYTF.

The gene calls are TRBV24-1 and TRBJ1-1; TRBD1 matches 9 bases. With V trimmed by 3 bases and J by 4 bases, 5 bases remained unmatched. Germline V gene lookup returns CDR1 KGHDR and CDR2 SFDVKD. The CDR3 spans 15 residues. The CDR3, as DNA: TGTGCCACCAGTGATACCCGGACAGGGGTCACTGAAGCTTTCTTT. Residues: CATSDTRTGVTEAFF.

The rearrangement joins TRBV30 to TRBJ1-4; 10 bases match TRBD1. Germline V lookup: CDR1 GTSNPN, CDR2 SVGIG (reference sequence). The CDR3 contains 13 residues. Losses at the gene ends were 7 bases for V and 5 bases for J; bases not matched to a gene: 4. The DNA of the CDR3 is TGTGCCTTTGAGGGACAGGGGAATGAAAAACTGTTTTTT. Amino acid sequence: CAFEGQGNEKLFF.

This chain joins TRBV21-1 and TRBJ1-5. TRBV21-1 is flagged as a pseudogene. The CDR3 sequence is 17 residues long. Written as DNA, the CDR3 is TGTGCCAGCAGCAACCAAAAGTTTGTAGGGGAGGATGAGCCCCAGCATTTT. Protein sequence: CASSNQKFVGEDEPQHF.

The genes are TRBV2 and TRBJ1-3; 8 bases fit TRBD1. V shed 4 bases and J 0 bases; nucleotides not matched to a gene: 5. The CDR3 covers 16 residues. Germline CDR1 SNHLY, CDR2 FYNNEI. In nucleotides, the CDR3 is TGTGCCAGCAGTGTCCTCGGGACAGGCTCTGGAAACACCATATATTTT. Translation gives CASSVLGTGSGNTIYF.

The sample holds a few counts of this clone. The chain combines TRBV5-1 with TRBJ2-7; the D gene is possibly TRBD1 (6 bases). V dropped 4 bases and J dropped 7 bases, with 21 bases sitting between them. CDR3 size: 15 residues. Germline CDR1 reads SGHRS; CDR2 reads YFSETQ. CDR3 in amino acids: CASSIEGTRAGEQYF. The CDR3 nucleotides read TGCGCCAGCAGCATAGAGGGGACAAGGGCTGGTGAGCAGTACTTC.

This clone was observed a handful of times. The V and J genes are TRBV6-6 and TRBJ2-1; 8 bases line up with TRBD1. The CDR3 sequence is 15 residues long. After removal of 4 bases from V and 6 bases from J, the junction contained 8 bases not matched to a gene. Per germline, CDR1 MNHNY and CDR2 SVGAGI (reference sequence). CDR3 in amino acids: CASSLRNRGINEQFF. CDR3 DNA sequence: TGTGCCAGCAGTTTGAGGAACAGGGGGATCAATGAGCAGTTCTTC.

This clone was observed once. An end of the junction differs from the germline gene, which may be a read error. This sample also contains other DNA sequences that code for the same CDR3. The genes are TRBV6-6 and TRBJ1-1; 9 nucleotides match TRBD1. CDR3 length: 15 amino acids. Per the germline V gene, CDR1 is MNHNY and CDR2 is SVGAGI (reference sequence). CDR3 nucleotides: TGTGCTAGCAGTTACTCCGGGGACAGGGCGGTGTACGCTTTCTTT. The encoded protein is CASSYSGDRAVYAFF.

This rearrangement joins TRBV5-1 to TRBJ2-3; TRBD2 might be the D (6 bases). Germline V CDR1 and CDR2: SGHRS, YFSETQ. The CDR3 is 14 amino acids. V dropped 6 bases and J dropped 6 bases, with 17 bases sitting between them. In nucleotides, the CDR3 is TGCGCCAGCAAACTGTCCCGGGACTTCGATACGCAGTATTTT. Translating it yields CASKLSRDFDTQYF.

The chain couples TRBV11-1 to TRBJ2-5; 9 nucleotides line up with TRBD1. The ends lost 4 bases at V and 5 bases at J; junction bases unmatched: 11. The germline V gene encodes CDR1 SGHAT and CDR2 FQDESV (reference sequence). The CDR3 length is 16 residues. CDR3 amino acids: CASSSTGQGDWETQYF. DNA of the CDR3: TGTGCCAGCAGCTCGACGGGACAGGGAGACTGGGAGACCCAGTACTTC.

This clone has just a few counts. V and J are TRBV4-2 and TRBJ2-3, with 13 bases lining up with TRBD2. J lost 0 bases, V lost 2 bases, and 5 bases had no gene match. CDR1 and CDR2 from the germline V gene are LGHNA and YNFKEQ. The CDR3 is 18 amino acids. The CDR3, as DNA: TGTGCCAGCAGCCAACTTCCGGGACTAGCGGGGAGCACAGATACGCAGTATTTT. It codes for CASSQLPGLAGSTDTQYF.

The V call is TRBV5-1, the J call TRBJ2-3, with 7 nucleotides matching TRBD1. The CDR3 covers 14 residues. The germline gives CDR1 SGHRS, CDR2 YFSETQ. V shed 4 bases and J 3 bases; nucleotides not matched to a gene: 5. This CDR3 is CASSETGSTDTQYF. The CDR3 bases are TGCGCCAGCAGCGAGACAGGGAGTACAGATACGCAGTATTTT. The entire variable domain, with the rest obtained from reference TRBV5-1 and TRBJ2-3, is as follows: KAGVTQTPRYLIKTRGQQVTLSCSPISGHRSVSWYQQTPGQGLQFLFEYFSETQRNKGNFPGRFSGRQFSNSRSEMNVSTLELGDSALYLCASSETGSTDTQYFGPGTRLTVL.

The V call is TRBV2, the J call TRBJ1-5; tentative D call: TRBD1 (5 bases). This CDR3 is 15 amino acids long. V was clipped by 4 bases and J by 0 bases, with 10 bases between them. The germline CDR1 and CDR2 sequences are SNHLY and FYNNEI. CDR3 DNA: TGTGCCAGCAGTGTCACAGGATTTAGCAATCAGCCCCAGCATTTT. Encoded protein: CASSVTGFSNQPQHF.

The J gene is TRBJ1-6, the V gene TRBV27; no definite D call. The CDR3 contains 16 residues. V lost 8 bases and J lost 0, with 14 bases in between. Germline CDR1 MNHEY, CDR2 SMNVEV (reference sequence). The DNA of the CDR3 is TGTGCCAGCGGTAGCCACTCTAGCTCCTATAATTCACCCCTCCACTTT. Translated: CASGSHSSSYNSPLHF.

CDR3 in DNA: TGCGCCAGCAGCCAAGATCCCGGGACAGAACCCTACGAGCAGTACTTC. Protein product: CASSQDPGTEPYEQYF. The chain joins TRBV4-3 to TRBJ2-7; 7 nucleotides match TRBD1. With 0 bases clipped from V and 2 bases from J, the junction kept 7 bases outside the gene matches. Germline-derived CDR1 and CDR2 are LGHNA and YSLEER. The CDR3 runs 16 residues.

The rearrangement uses TRBV19 and TRBJ1-5, with a possible D match to TRBD1 (5 bases). V was pared by 4 bases and J by 2 bases, with 15 bases between. The CDR3 is 16 amino acids. CDR1 is LNHDA, CDR2 SQIVND, per germline (reference sequence). The CDR3 protein is CASSTRPGFGNQPQHF. CDR3 sequence (DNA): TGTGCCAGTAGTACTAGGCCAGGGTTTGGCAATCAGCCCCAGCATTTT.

The rearrangement links TRBV6-6 to TRBJ2-5; TRBD2 aligns across 9 bases. The CDR3 runs 14 residues. Germline V lookup: CDR1 MNHNY, CDR2 SVGAGI (reference sequence). V shed 5 bases, J shed 0 bases, and the junction held 1 base outside the gene matches. In nucleotides, the CDR3 is TGTGCCAGCAGTGAGCGGGGGGACCAAGAGACCCAGTACTTC. Translation gives CASSERGDQETQYF.

The chain carries TRBV3-1 (or the pseudogene TRBV3-2) and TRBJ1-5; perhaps TRBD1 as D (5 bases). Germline loops: CDR1 LGHDT, CDR2 YNNKEL (reference sequence). The CDR3 has 15 amino acids. Trimming left V 4 bases short and J 4 bases short, with 14 bases between. The CDR3 spells CASSRRGDSNQPQHF. CDR3 bases: TGTGCCAGCAGCCGGCGAGGGGACTCAAATCAGCCCCAGCATTTT.

This clone showed up just once. The chain joins TRBV19 to TRBJ1-3, with 9 bases lining up with TRBD1. The CDR3 sequence is 16 residues long. The V gene end was trimmed by 6 bases and the J gene end by 3 bases; junction bases not matched to a gene: 9. Germline values: CDR1 LNHDA, CDR2 SQIVND (reference sequence). The CDR3 region is CASSPRTGANGNTIYF. The CDR3 nucleotides read TGTGCCAGTAGCCCGAGGACAGGGGCCAATGGAAACACCATATATTTT.

The chain uses TRBV7-2 and TRBJ2-5; 9 bases match TRBD1. Germline V lookup: CDR1 SGHTA, CDR2 FQGNSA. The CDR3 loop spans 13 amino acids. J gave up 9 bases and V 5 bases, and 7 bases lay outside the gene matches. The CDR3 DNA follows: TGTGCCAGCAGCCCGGGACAGGGAATGGCCCAGTACTTC. Translating it yields CASSPGQGMAQYF.

This clone showed up just once. Here the CDR3 reads CASSWAGTSVTDTQYF. CDR3 nucleotide sequence: TGCGCCAGCAGCTGGGCCGGAACTAGCGTCACAGATACGCAGTATTTT. The gene calls are TRBV5-1 and TRBJ2-3; the match to TRBD2 covers 7 bases. CDR1 SGHRS and CDR2 YFSETQ come from the germline V gene. V lost 3 bases to trimming and J lost 2 bases; unmatched junction nucleotides: 9. The length of the CDR3 is 16 residues. Based on the CDR3 plus reference TRBV5-1 and TRBJ2-3, the full variable domain is KAGVTQTPRYLIKTRGQQVTLSCSPISGHRSVSWYQQTPGQGLQFLFEYFSETQRNKGNFPGRFSGRQFSNSRSEMNVSTLELGDSALYLCASSWAGTSVTDTQYFGPGTRLTVL.